A selection of T cell receptor beta chains follows, all from one sample in a study of identical twins. TCRdb re-called the 5' RACE reads with MiXCR, one entry per CDR3 protein. The sample has nearly 900,000 distinct CDR3 sequences; about 12% are singletons. This sample also belongs to another study, concerning yellow fever vaccine responses in identical twins.

Sequencing was done on a sample of PBMCs. The receptors here all came from a woman aged 18-29 years in good health. The CDR3 runs from the conserved cysteine through the conserved F or W. Each record gives: J gene, clone size, V gene, D gene, CDR3 protein, CDR3 DNA. D genes are given only for firm matches. Size is omitted from some rows. Given values are once, few, many or a class for expanded clones.

J gene: TRBJ1-1; clone size: few; V gene: TRBV11-2; D gene: NA; CDR3 protein: CASSSGWRLNTEAFF; CDR3 DNA: TGTGCCAGCAGCTCAGGGTGGCGATTGAACACTGAAGCTTTCTTT
J gene: TRBJ1-4; clone size: many; V gene: TRBV12-3/TRBV12-4; D gene: TRBD1; CDR3 protein: CASSRDREKLFF; CDR3 DNA: TGTGCCAGCAGCCGGGACAGAGAAAAACTGTTTTTT
J gene: TRBJ2-1; clone size: many; V gene: TRBV29-1; D gene: NA; CDR3 protein: CSVERPGRRGHSSYNEQFF; CDR3 DNA: TGCAGCGTTGAGCGCCCCGGGAGACGTGGACACAGCTCCTACAATGAGCAGTTCTTC
J gene: TRBJ2-1; clone size: NA; V gene: TRBV29-1; D gene: TRBD2; CDR3 protein: CSVARAGGTYNEQFF; CDR3 DNA: TGCAGCGTAGCCCGAGCGGGAGGCACCTACAATGAGCAGTTCTTC
J gene: TRBJ1-3; clone size: few; V gene: TRBV7-6; D gene: NA; CDR3 protein: CASSLAGPGGNTIYF; CDR3 DNA: TGTGCCAGCAGCTTAGCTGGGCCCGGTGGAAACACCATATATTTT
J gene: TRBJ2-1; clone size: many; V gene: TRBV10-1; D gene: TRBD2; CDR3 protein: CASSELAGAVRYNEQFF; CDR3 DNA: TGCGCCAGCAGTGAACTAGCGGGAGCGGTACGATACAATGAGCAGTTCTTC
J gene: TRBJ2-7; clone size: many; V gene: TRBV29-1; D gene: NA; CDR3 protein: CSVAGGGTYEQYF; CDR3 DNA: TGCAGCGTTGCAGGGGGGGGCACCTACGAGCAGTACTTC
J gene: TRBJ2-2; clone size: few; V gene: TRBV10-2; D gene: NA; CDR3 protein: CASSESGRQRSGELFF; CDR3 DNA: TGCGCCAGCAGTGAGTCCGGACGTCAGAGGTCCGGGGAGCTGTTTTTT
J gene: TRBJ2-1; clone size: NA; V gene: TRBV2; D gene: TRBD1; CDR3 protein: CASSGGTGGYNEQFF; CDR3 DNA: TGTGCCAGCAGTGGGGGGACAGGGGGCTACAATGAGCAGTTCTTC
J gene: TRBJ2-1; clone size: few; V gene: TRBV12-3/TRBV12-4; D gene: TRBD2; CDR3 protein: CASSPRLAGGSINEQFF; CDR3 DNA: TGTGCCAGCAGTCCAAGACTAGCGGGAGGGAGTATTAATGAGCAGTTCTTC
J gene: TRBJ2-5; clone size: NA; V gene: TRBV6-1; D gene: NA; CDR3 protein: CASSTRGTQYF; CDR3 DNA: TGTGCCAGCAGCACTAGGGGAACCCAGTACTTC
J gene: TRBJ2-7; clone size: few; V gene: TRBV7-9; D gene: TRBD1; CDR3 protein: CASTGGQGAHEQYF; CDR3 DNA: TGTGCCAGCACCGGGGGACAGGGCGCCCACGAGCAGTACTTC
J gene: TRBJ2-1; clone size: NA; V gene: TRBV3-1; D gene: TRBD2; CDR3 protein: CASSQRLSGSGGEQFF; CDR3 DNA: TGTGCCAGCAGCCAAAGGCTGAGCGGGAGTGGGGGTGAGCAGTTCTTC
J gene: TRBJ2-1; clone size: NA; V gene: TRBV11-2; D gene: TRBD2; CDR3 protein: CASSLIGTSSDEQFF; CDR3 DNA: TGTGCCAGCAGCTTAATTGGGACTAGTTCAGATGAGCAGTTCTTC
J gene: TRBJ2-7; clone size: many; V gene: TRBV2; D gene: NA; CDR3 protein: CASSDSGGNSYEQYF; CDR3 DNA: TGTGCCAGCAGTGACTCTGGGGGGAACTCCTACGAGCAGTACTTC
J gene: TRBJ2-5; clone size: many; V gene: TRBV29-1; D gene: NA; CDR3 protein: CSVEDFAFTTRFETQYF; CDR3 DNA: TGCAGCGTTGAAGATTTTGCTTTTACGACTCGATTCGAGACCCAGTACTTC
J gene: TRBJ1-5; clone size: NA; V gene: TRBV2; D gene: TRBD1; CDR3 protein: CASKQGGGESNQPQHF; CDR3 DNA: TGTGCCAGCAAGCAGGGGGGCGGGGAGAGCAATCAGCCCCAGCATTTT
J gene: TRBJ2-1; clone size: NA; V gene: TRBV2; D gene: TRBD2; CDR3 protein: CASSERLAGVGNEQFF; CDR3 DNA: TGTGCCAGCAGTGAACGACTAGCGGGAGTTGGGAATGAGCAGTTCTTC
J gene: TRBJ2-6; clone size: NA; V gene: TRBV10-3; D gene: NA; CDR3 protein: CTTTGPKISGANVLTF; CDR3 DNA: TGTACCACCACGGGACCGAAGATCTCTGGGGCCAACGTCCTGACTTTC
J gene: TRBJ2-1; clone size: NA; V gene: TRBV4-2; D gene: NA; CDR3 protein: CASSLYRGGYNEQFF; CDR3 DNA: TGTGCCAGCAGCCTGTACAGGGGAGGGTACAATGAGCAGTTCTTC
J gene: TRBJ2-1; clone size: many; V gene: TRBV4-2; D gene: TRBD2; CDR3 protein: CASSPPAGGIEPLEQFF; CDR3 DNA: TGTGCCAGCAGCCCCCCGGCGGGGGGTATTGAGCCCTTGGAGCAGTTCTTC
J gene: TRBJ2-1; clone size: NA; V gene: TRBV29-1; D gene: NA; CDR3 protein: CSVEETVPSRDNEQFF; CDR3 DNA: TGCAGCGTTGAGGAGACAGTACCTTCCCGGGACAATGAGCAGTTCTTC
J gene: TRBJ2-2; clone size: few; V gene: TRBV20-1; D gene: NA; CDR3 protein: CSARQGEAGELFF; CDR3 DNA: TGCAGTGCTAGACAGGGGGAGGCCGGGGAGCTGTTTTTT
J gene: TRBJ2-1; clone size: NA; V gene: TRBV20-1; D gene: TRBD1; CDR3 protein: CSARAYTGGSWNEQFF; CDR3 DNA: TGCAGTGCTAGAGCTTATACAGGGGGGTCGTGGAATGAGCAGTTCTTC
J gene: TRBJ2-7; clone size: NA; V gene: TRBV18; D gene: NA; CDR3 protein: CASSPIDRRLGGEQYF; CDR3 DNA: TGTGCCAGCTCACCTATCGACCGTCGCCTGGGGGGAGAGCAGTACTTC
J gene: TRBJ1-1; clone size: many; V gene: TRBV5-1; D gene: NA; CDR3 protein: CASSQARSTNTEAFF; CDR3 DNA: TGCGCCAGCAGCCAGGCCAGGAGTACGAACACTGAAGCTTTCTTT
J gene: TRBJ1-2; clone size: NA; V gene: TRBV3-1; D gene: TRBD1; CDR3 protein: CASSPGQGAGYTF; CDR3 DNA: TGTGCCAGCAGCCCGGGACAGGGGGCTGGCTACACCTTC
J gene: TRBJ2-3; clone size: NA; V gene: TRBV12-3/TRBV12-4; D gene: TRBD1; CDR3 protein: CASSFGTGATDTQYF; CDR3 DNA: TGTGCCAGCAGTTTCGGGACAGGGGCGACAGATACGCAGTATTTT
J gene: TRBJ2-1; clone size: few; V gene: TRBV5-1; D gene: TRBD2; CDR3 protein: CASSLVPSGSTLQFF; CDR3 DNA: TGCGCCAGCAGCTTGGTCCCTAGCGGGAGTACATTGCAGTTCTTC
J gene: TRBJ1-5; clone size: NA; V gene: TRBV28; D gene: NA; CDR3 protein: CASREGHQPQHF; CDR3 DNA: TGTGCCAGCAGGGAGGGTCATCAGCCCCAGCATTTT